The clone carrying this TCR beta chain appeared a single time. Its antigen is not known. The sample comes from a study of cytomegalovirus exposure and HLA in healthy donors. Study outcomes and limitations: Rare TCR sequences predominated, though certain public TCRs were found in many donors. There were some V segments, including TRBV6-2 and TRBV6-3, excluded as indistinguishable.

CDR3 size: 13 residues. Trimming left V 6 bases short and J 4 bases short, with 10 bases between. Per the germline V gene, CDR1 is LNHDA and CDR2 is SQIVND (reference sequence). 60 Vbeta and 13 Jbeta primers were used in PCR. Profiled with immunoSEQ multiplex PCR; TCRdb holds only in-frame clones, not every one. The sample carries some 150,000 clones, roughly 60% recorded once. The sequence derives from a woman aged 40 to 50 in good health and CMV-seronegative. The chain couples TRBV19 to TRBJ1-3; TRBD1 might be the D (6 bases). The source material was PBMCs. CDR3 residues: CASSTGSGNTIYF. Here the CDR3 DNA reads TGTGCCAGTAGCACAGGGAGCGGAAACACCATATATTTT.